This T cell receptor (beta chain) was sequenced during a study of cytomegalovirus exposure and HLA in healthy donors. Use of 60 Vbeta and 13 Jbeta primers characterized the PCR. Clones were sequenced by immunoSEQ multiplex PCR, and TCRdb holds only the in-frame ones, with some missing. The sample lists 85,000 to 100,000 clones; roughly 80% were seen once. The CDR3 loop spans 15 amino acids. Germline CDR1 and CDR2: MNHEY and SMNVEV (reference sequence). Trimming removed 6 bases at V and 0 bases at J, with 12 bases between. Sequences were obtained from PBMCs. The origin of this receptor is a man aged 55-75 years in good health and CMV-seropositive. The rearrangement joins TRBV27 to TRBJ2-4, with D tentatively TRBD1 (5 bases). The CDR3 sequence is CASSHGHLAKNIQYF. As DNA, the CDR3 is TGTGCCAGCAGCCACGGACACCTAGCCAAAAACATTCAGTACTTC.